This T cell receptor (beta chain) originates from a study of OX40 agonist ivuxolimab in advanced cancers. Study-level information: Among those treated, three patients had partial responses, one with hepatocellular carcinoma and two with cutaneous melanoma. Notes on the study in general: CD4+ and CD8+ blood T cells expanded clonally by week 6 at 0.1 to 3.0 mg/kg.

Blood draws occurred at baseline, cycle 4 day 1, and cycle 7 day 1. The table came from immunoSEQ multiplex PCR; TCRdb's copy has only in-frame clones and leaves some out. The sample gives under 80,000 clones, about 91% of which show up once; under 20% is in the top ten. Of note for this clone: The antigen is unknown.

With 8 bases removed from V and 0 bases from J, the gap between germline ends came to 8 bases. This CDR3 has 14 residues. Germline V gives CDR1 MNHEY, CDR2 SMNVEV (reference sequence). The chain is built from TRBV27 and TRBJ2-6; D gene uncertain. Source: CD4+ or CD8+ T cells sorted from blood, taken in a trial of the OX40 agonist ivuxolimab. This receptor was identified in an adult with an advanced solid tumor such as melanoma, head and neck, liver or kidney cancer. Here the CDR3 DNA reads TGTGCCAGCTCACTCAGCTCTGGGGCCAACGTCCTGACTTTC. Encoded protein: CASSLSSGANVLTF.